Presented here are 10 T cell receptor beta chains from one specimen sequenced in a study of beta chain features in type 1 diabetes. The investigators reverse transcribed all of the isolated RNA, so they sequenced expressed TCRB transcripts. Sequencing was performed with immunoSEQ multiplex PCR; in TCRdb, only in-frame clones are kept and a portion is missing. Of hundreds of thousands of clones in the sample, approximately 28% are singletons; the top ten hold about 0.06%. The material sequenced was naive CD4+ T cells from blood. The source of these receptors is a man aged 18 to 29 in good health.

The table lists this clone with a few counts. CDR3 protein: CAWSSLAGPQETQYF. For the CDR3, the DNA is TGTGCCTGGAGTAGCCTAGCGGGGCCCCAAGAGACCCAGTACTTC. This chain connects TRBV30 to TRBJ2-5; TRBD2 matches 9 bases. V shed 2 bases, J shed 1 base, and the junction held 5 bases outside the gene matches. The CDR3 is 15 amino acids. Germline V lookup: CDR1 GTSNPN, CDR2 SVGIG (reference sequence).

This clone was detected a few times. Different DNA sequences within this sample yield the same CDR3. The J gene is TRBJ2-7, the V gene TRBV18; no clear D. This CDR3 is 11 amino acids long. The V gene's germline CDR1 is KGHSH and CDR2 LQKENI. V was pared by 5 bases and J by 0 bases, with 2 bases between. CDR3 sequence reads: CASSYSYEQYF. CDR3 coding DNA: TGTGCCAGCTCATACTCCTACGAGCAGTACTTC.

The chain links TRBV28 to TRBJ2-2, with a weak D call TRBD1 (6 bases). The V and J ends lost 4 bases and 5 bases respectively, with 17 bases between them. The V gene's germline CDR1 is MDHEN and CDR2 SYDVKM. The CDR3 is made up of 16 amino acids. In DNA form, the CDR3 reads TGTGCCAGCAGTTGGCCACAGGGAAATAGGACCGGGGAGCTGTTTTTT. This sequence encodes CASSWPQGNRTGELFF.

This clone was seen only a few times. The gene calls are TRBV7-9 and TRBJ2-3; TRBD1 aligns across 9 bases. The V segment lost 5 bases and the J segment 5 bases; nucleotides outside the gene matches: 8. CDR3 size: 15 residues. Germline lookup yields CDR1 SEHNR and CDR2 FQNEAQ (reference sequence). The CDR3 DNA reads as TGTGCCAGCAGCAGACCGGGGACAGGGAGAGATACGCAGTATTTT. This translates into CASSRPGTGRDTQYF. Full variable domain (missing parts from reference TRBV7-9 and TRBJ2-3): DTGVSQNPRHKITKRGQNVTFRCDPISEHNRLYWYRQTLGQGPEFLTYFQNEAQLEKSRLLSDRFSAERPKGSFSTLEIQRTEQGDSAMYLCASSRPGTGRDTQYFGPGTRLTVL.

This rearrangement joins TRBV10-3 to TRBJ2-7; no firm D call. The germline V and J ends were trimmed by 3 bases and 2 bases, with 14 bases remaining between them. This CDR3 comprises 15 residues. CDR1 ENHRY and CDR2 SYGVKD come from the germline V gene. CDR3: CAISDIRIYPYEQYF. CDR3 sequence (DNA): TGTGCCATCAGTGATATCCGGATTTATCCCTACGAGCAGTACTTC.

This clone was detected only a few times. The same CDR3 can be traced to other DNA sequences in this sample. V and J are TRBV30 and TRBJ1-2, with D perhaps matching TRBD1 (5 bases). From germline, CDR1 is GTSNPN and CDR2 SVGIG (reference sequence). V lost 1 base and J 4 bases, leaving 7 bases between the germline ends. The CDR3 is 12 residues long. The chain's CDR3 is CAWSGQGYGYTF. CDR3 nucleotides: TGTGCCTGGAGTGGGCAGGGCTATGGCTACACCTTC.

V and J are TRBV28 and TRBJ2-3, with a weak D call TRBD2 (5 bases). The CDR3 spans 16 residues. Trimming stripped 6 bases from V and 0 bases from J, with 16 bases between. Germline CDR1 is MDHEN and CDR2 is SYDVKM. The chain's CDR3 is CASRGWYGGSTDTQYF. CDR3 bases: TGTGCCAGCAGGGGGTGGTACGGCGGGAGCACAGATACGCAGTATTTT.

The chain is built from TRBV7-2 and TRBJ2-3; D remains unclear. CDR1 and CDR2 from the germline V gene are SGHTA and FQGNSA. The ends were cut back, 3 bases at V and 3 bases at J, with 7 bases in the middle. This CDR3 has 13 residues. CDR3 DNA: TGTGCCAGCAGCTTGCTTCGGACAGATACGCAGTATTTT. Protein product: CASSLLRTDTQYF.

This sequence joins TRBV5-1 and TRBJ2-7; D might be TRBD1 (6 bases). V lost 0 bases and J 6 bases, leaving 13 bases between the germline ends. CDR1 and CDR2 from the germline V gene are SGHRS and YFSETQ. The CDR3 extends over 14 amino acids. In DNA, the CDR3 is TGCGCCAGCAGCTTGGCTCACAGGGACCTCGAGCAGTACTTC. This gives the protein CASSLAHRDLEQYF.

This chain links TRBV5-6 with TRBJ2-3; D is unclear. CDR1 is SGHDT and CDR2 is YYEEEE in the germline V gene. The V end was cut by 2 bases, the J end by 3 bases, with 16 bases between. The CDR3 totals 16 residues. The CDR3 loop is CASSFMNGFGTDTQYF. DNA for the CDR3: TGTGCCAGCAGCTTCATGAACGGCTTCGGGACAGATACGCAGTATTTT.